One T cell receptor (beta chain) is described in this entry. The data stem from a study of regulatory T cells in long-lasting Graves disease. Across the whole study: The antithyroid drugs taken by newly diagnosed Graves' patients had been used for under 3 months.

The time point was: newly diagnosed GD, antithyroid drugs for less than 3 months. RNA extracted from PBMCs served as the sequencing template. Graves' disease diagnosis was established per American Thyroid Association guidelines. The source of the patients was an endocrinology department in Xi'an, China. Through Arm-PCR of CDR3 regions and iRepertoire HTBI primers, TCR beta libraries were built. TCRdb re-called the multiplex PCR reads through MiXCR, storing one row per CDR3 protein. The data contain about 320,000 distinct CDR3 sequences, about 20% of them singletons. Germline V gene data show CDR1 as MDHEN and CDR2 as SYDVKM. The CDR3 contains 15 residues. Between the trimmed V and J ends, which lost 3 bases and 1 base, there was a span of 12 bases.

Sequencing was performed on peripheral blood mononuclear cells (PBMCs), taken at new diagnosis, from a patient treated with antithyroid drugs. The clonotype comes from a female donor with Graves disease. V is TRBV28 and J is TRBJ1-1; D uncertain. CDR3 coding DNA: TGTGCCAGCAGTTTGGCGCCGGGAGGGAACACTGAAGCTTTCTTT. This codes for CASSLAPGGNTEAFF.